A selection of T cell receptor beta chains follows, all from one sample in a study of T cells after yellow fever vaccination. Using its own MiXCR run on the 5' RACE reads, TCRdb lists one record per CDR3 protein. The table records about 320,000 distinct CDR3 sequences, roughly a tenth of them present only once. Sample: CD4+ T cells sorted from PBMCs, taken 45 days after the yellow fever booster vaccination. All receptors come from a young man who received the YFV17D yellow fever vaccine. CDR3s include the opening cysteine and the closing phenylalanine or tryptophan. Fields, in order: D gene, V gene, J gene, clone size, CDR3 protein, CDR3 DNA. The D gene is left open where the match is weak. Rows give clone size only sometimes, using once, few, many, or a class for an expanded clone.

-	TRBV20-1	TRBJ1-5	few	CSAGGRSNQPQHF	TGCAGTGCTGGGGGGAGAAGCAATCAGCCCCAGCATTTT
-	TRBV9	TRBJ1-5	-	CASSVDWYSNQPQHF	TGTGCCAGCAGCGTAGACTGGTATAGCAATCAGCCCCAGCATTTT
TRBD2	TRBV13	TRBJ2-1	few	CASSLTGATSGYNEQFF	TGTGCCAGCAGCTTAACGGGAGCGACTAGCGGCTACAATGAGCAGTTCTTC
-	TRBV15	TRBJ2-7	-	CATSRPGGPYEQYF	TGTGCCACCAGCAGGCCAGGTGGCCCCTACGAGCAGTACTTC
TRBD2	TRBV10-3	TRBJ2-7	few	CATPFSGGIPGEQYF	TGTGCCACCCCCTTCTCGGGGGGAATCCCGGGGGAGCAGTACTTC
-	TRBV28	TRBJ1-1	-	CASTSVRGSGTEAFF	TGTGCCAGCACGTCAGTCCGGGGAAGCGGCACTGAAGCTTTCTTT
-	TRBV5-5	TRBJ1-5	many	CASSLGWDQPQHF	TGTGCCAGCAGCTTGGGATGGGACCAGCCCCAGCATTTT
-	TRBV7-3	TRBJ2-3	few	CASSLMGVADTQYF	TGTGCCAGCAGCTTAATGGGGGTTGCAGATACGCAGTATTTT
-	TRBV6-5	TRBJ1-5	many	CASRRVSNQPQHF	TGTGCCAGCAGGAGGGTTAGTAATCAGCCCCAGCATTTT
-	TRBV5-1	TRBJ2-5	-	CASTLQEAQYF	TGCGCCAGCACCCTACAAGAGGCCCAGTACTTC
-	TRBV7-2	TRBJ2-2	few	CASSLSPRDGELFF	TGTGCCAGCAGCTTATCCCCCAGGGACGGGGAGCTGTTTTTT
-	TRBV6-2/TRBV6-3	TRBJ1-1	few	CASSYNIFDSEGTEAFF	TGTGCCAGCAGTTACAATATTTTCGACAGCGAGGGCACTGAAGCTTTCTTT
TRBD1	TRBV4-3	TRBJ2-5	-	CASSQEMWDRGQETQYF	TGCGCCAGCAGCCAAGAGATGTGGGACAGGGGCCAAGAGACCCAGTACTTC
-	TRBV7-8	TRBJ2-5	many	CASRNEGGETQYF	TGTGCCAGCAGAAACGAGGGCGGTGAGACCCAGTACTTC
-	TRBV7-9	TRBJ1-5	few	CASSSSSNQPQHF	TGTGCCAGCAGCTCAAGTAGCAATCAGCCCCAGCATTTT
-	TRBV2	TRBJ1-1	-	CASSEGTAFF	TGTGCCAGCAGTGAAGGGACAGCTTTCTTT
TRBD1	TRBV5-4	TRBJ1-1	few	CASSPFLGGVQAFF	TGTGCCAGCAGCCCCTTTCTAGGGGGCGTTCAAGCTTTCTTT
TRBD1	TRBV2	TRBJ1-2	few	CASRPTGGSDGYTF	TGTGCCAGCAGACCGACAGGGGGTTCTGATGGCTACACCTTC
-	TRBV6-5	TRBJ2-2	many	CASRGLFTGELFF	TGTGCCAGCAGAGGACTTTTCACCGGGGAGCTGTTTTTT
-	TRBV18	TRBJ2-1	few	CASSPVGGAYNEQFF	TGTGCCAGCTCACCGGTTGGCGGGGCATACAATGAGCAGTTCTTC
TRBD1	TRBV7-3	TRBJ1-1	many	CASSPRQGLNTEAFF	TGTGCCAGCAGCCCTCGACAGGGACTGAACACTGAAGCTTTCTTT
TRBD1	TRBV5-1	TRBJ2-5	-	CASSMDRGQETQYF	TGCGCCAGCAGCATGGACAGGGGGCAAGAGACCCAGTACTTC
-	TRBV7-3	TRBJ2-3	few	CASSSPGAVDTQYF	TGTGCCAGCAGCTCCCCCGGGGCGGTAGATACGCAGTATTTT
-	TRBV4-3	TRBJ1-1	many	CASSQSYRVNTEAFF	TGCGCCAGCAGCCAATCCTACCGAGTTAACACTGAAGCTTTCTTT
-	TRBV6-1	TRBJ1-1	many	CASREMRGGNTEAFF	TGTGCCTCCAGGGAAATGCGGGGTGGGAACACTGAAGCTTTCTTT
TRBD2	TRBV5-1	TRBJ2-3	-	CASSFPLAGLEGDTQYF	TGCGCCAGCAGCTTCCCACTAGCGGGCCTTGAAGGGGATACGCAGTATTTT
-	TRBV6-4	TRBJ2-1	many	CATGGYNEQFF	TGTGCCACCGGTGGGTACAATGAGCAGTTCTTC
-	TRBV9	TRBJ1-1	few	CASSVGPRSTDTEAFF	TGTGCCAGCAGCGTCGGACCGAGGAGTACGGACACTGAAGCTTTCTTT
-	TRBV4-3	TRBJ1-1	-	CASSLGGGQYTEAFF	TGCGCCAGCAGCCTTGGGGGGGGCCAGTACACTGAAGCTTTCTTT
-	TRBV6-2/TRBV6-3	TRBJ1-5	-	CASSKYRDWNQPQHF	TGTGCCAGCAGTAAGTACCGGGACTGGAATCAGCCCCAGCATTTT
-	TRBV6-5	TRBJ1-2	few	CASRSGTRAYGYTF	TGTGCCAGCAGGTCCGGGACACGGGCGTATGGCTACACCTTC
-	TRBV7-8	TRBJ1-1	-	CASSLSETSEAFF	TGTGCCAGCAGCTTATCAGAAACAAGTGAAGCTTTCTTT